This is a list of T cell receptor beta chains from one sample in a study of blood T cell repertoires in COVID-19. Sequenced by immunoSEQ multiplex PCR; TCRdb stores in-frame clones only, minus some. The sample carries nearly 100,000 clones, 82% recorded once. The sample taken for sequencing was peripheral blood. These receptor sequences come from a man aged 65 to 79 with acute or convalescent COVID-19. Each CDR3 is given with its conserved first and last residue. Not all rows give a size; the values are once, few, many and, for expanded clones, a class.

>TRBV7-9|.|TRBJ1-5
CASSLAGTAINQPQHF
>TRBV30|.|TRBJ1-5
CAWSAGWTGDQPQHF
>TRBV5-1|.|TRBJ2-3
CASSLRTSGGSADTQYF
>TRBV30|.|TRBJ1-3
CAWRKPGGRRNTIYF
>TRBV18|.|TRBJ2-1
CASSPPSQDRYNEQFF
>TRBV6-5|.|TRBJ1-1
CASSPRFGATEAFF
>TRBV6-2/TRBV6-3|once|TRBJ1-4
CASSYSRPLGNEKLFF
>TRBV19|.|TRBJ1-1
CASTTTTGKIEAFF
>TRBV6-1|few|TRBJ1-6
CASSEPPGQRFLNSPLHF
>TRBV9|.|TRBJ2-5
CASSVSLGREETQYF
>TRBV28|.|TRBJ1-5
CASSLSGQGVNQPQHF
>TRBV30|.|TRBJ2-7
CAWRDWPAYEQYF
>TRBV19|.|TRBJ2-1
CATYPRAGSSYNEQFF
>TRBV4-2|.|TRBJ1-5
CASSQGQVNQPQHF
>TRBV28|.|TRBJ1-5
CASRTPGGGRSQHF
>TRBV20-1|.|TRBJ2-7
CSASILHRGRSLGTYEQYF
>TRBV6-6|.|TRBJ1-2
CASSPDRGLFYGYTF
>TRBV12-3/TRBV12-4|.|TRBJ1-1
CASSLVANTEAFF
>TRBV9|.|TRBJ1-5
CASSVGGIINQPQHF
>TRBV28|.|TRBJ2-7
CASGTGGTYEQYF
>TRBV6-5|.|TRBJ2-7
CASSYVQGWGEQYF
>TRBV5-4|once|TRBJ1-3
CASSWWGRRVSGNTIYF
>TRBV30|.|TRBJ1-1
CAWSVGQGNTEAFF
>TRBV25-1|.|TRBJ2-7
CASSLSGTTYEQYF
>TRBV4-2|.|TRBJ1-6
CASSQEQGRNSPLHF
>TRBV18|once|TRBJ1-2
CASSPWTGSAEGYTF
>TRBV7-2|once|TRBJ1-1
CASSLVGGNTEAFF
>TRBV29-1|.|TRBJ2-1
CSVDGDTSYNEQFF
>TRBV30|.|TRBJ2-7
CAWSEGNYEQYF
>TRBV6-2/TRBV6-3|.|TRBJ2-1
CASSRRTSPRVGNEQFF
>TRBV7-7|.|TRBJ2-5
CASSLRVQETQYF
>TRBV5-1|.|TRBJ2-7
CASSPQTSGRAYEQYF
>TRBV4-2|.|TRBJ2-1
CASSQDITSGGRVAEQFF
>TRBV16|few|TRBJ2-5
CASSRATSGQKETQYF
>TRBV6-5|.|TRBJ1-2
CASSYPPGFNYGYTF
>TRBV5-1|.|TRBJ2-2
CASSSVPGELFF
>TRBV11-3|.|TRBJ2-3
CASSLSGGVDTQYF
>TRBV28|.|TRBJ1-1
CATRGGVNTEAFF
>TRBV28|.|TRBJ2-7
CASSLMISGGREQYF
>TRBV19|few|TRBJ1-2
CASSSSAIGTAAGYTF